This paragraph reports one TCR beta chain. These data belong to a study of OX40 agonist ivuxolimab in advanced cancers. CDR1 is SGHTA, CDR2 FQGNSA, per germline. V lost 1 base to trimming and J lost 7 bases, with 25 bases between them. This CDR3 contains 19 residues. Sequencing was performed with immunoSEQ multiplex PCR; in TCRdb, only in-frame clones are kept and a portion is missing. The repertoire has just over 80,000 clones, about 88% of them found once; the top ten carry around 0.78%. This rearrangement joins TRBV7-2 to TRBJ2-2, with a weak D call TRBD1 (6 bases). The source is an adult with an advanced solid tumor such as melanoma, head and neck, liver or kidney cancer. Sample: CD4+ or CD8+ T cells sorted from blood, taken in a trial of the OX40 agonist ivuxolimab. The CDR3, as DNA: TGTGCCAGCAGCTTAGTGGGACACTTGACGGGGAGTATAGACGGGGAGCTGTTTTTT. It is translated as CASSLVGHLTGSIDGELFF.